Below, one T cell receptor (beta chain) is given with its context. V was pared by 4 bases and J by 10 bases, with 10 bases of the junction left unmatched. The CDR3 is made up of 15 amino acids. Germline V gene sequence: CDR1 SNHLY, CDR2 FYNNEI. The sample originates from a study of blood T cell repertoires in COVID-19. Assay: immunoSEQ multiplex PCR; the TCRdb copy retains only in-frame clones and omits some. The data show some 150,000 clones, with 60% to 80% seen just once and less than 3% held by the top ten. The study counted Cohort 3 donors as recovered given two negative PCRs, clearance, or symptom resolution.

Sample: PBMCs or T cells enriched from blood (not recorded which). The rearrangement joins TRBV2 to TRBJ1-6, with 7 bases that match TRBD1. This clonotype was obtained from a woman aged 45-60 years who had recovered from COVID-19. CDR3 DNA: TGTGCCAGCAGTGTTTTAGCAGGGGGAGGATCACCCCTCCACTTT. It is translated as CASSVLAGGGSPLHF.